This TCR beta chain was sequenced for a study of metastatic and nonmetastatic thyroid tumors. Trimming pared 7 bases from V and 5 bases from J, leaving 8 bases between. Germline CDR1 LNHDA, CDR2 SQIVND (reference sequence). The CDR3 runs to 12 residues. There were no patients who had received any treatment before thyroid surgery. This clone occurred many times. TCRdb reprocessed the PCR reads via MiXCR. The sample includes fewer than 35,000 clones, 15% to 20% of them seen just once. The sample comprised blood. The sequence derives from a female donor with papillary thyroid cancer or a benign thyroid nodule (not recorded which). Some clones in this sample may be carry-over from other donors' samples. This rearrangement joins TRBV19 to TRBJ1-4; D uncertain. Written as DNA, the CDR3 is TGTGCCAGTAAGGCGGACAATGAAAAACTGTTTTTT. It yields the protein CASKADNEKLFF.